This T cell receptor beta chain was sequenced for a study of cytomegalovirus exposure and HLA in healthy donors. This CDR3 is built from 13 residues. J gave up 3 bases and V 3 bases, and 1 base lay outside the gene matches. Germline-derived CDR1 and CDR2 are MNHEY and SMNVEV (reference sequence). With 60 Vbeta and 13 Jbeta primers, the PCR was carried out. Method: immunoSEQ multiplex PCR; TCRdb's copy keeps in-frame clones and lacks some. Among 100,000 or so clones listed, over 65% were seen once. The chain recombines TRBV27 with TRBJ1-1, with TRBD1 matching over 7 bases. The specimen sequenced was PBMCs. This receptor was obtained from a female donor in good health and CMV-seronegative. In nucleotides, the CDR3 is TGTGCCAGCAGTTTTACAGGGGACACTGAAGCTTTCTTT. Its protein product is CASSFTGDTEAFF.